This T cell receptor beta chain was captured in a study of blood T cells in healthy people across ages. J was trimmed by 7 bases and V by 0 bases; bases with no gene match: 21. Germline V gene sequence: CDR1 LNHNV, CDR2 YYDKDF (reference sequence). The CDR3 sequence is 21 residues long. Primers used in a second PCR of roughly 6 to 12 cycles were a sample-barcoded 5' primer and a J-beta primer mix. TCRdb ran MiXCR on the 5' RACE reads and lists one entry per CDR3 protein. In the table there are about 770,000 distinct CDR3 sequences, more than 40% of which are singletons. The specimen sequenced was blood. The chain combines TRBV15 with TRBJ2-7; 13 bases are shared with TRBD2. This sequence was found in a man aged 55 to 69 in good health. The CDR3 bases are TGTGCCACCAGCAGAGATGGTGGACTAGCGGGGGTCTTAAGCTCCTACAATGAGCAGTACTTC. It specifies CATSRDGGLAGVLSSYNEQYF.